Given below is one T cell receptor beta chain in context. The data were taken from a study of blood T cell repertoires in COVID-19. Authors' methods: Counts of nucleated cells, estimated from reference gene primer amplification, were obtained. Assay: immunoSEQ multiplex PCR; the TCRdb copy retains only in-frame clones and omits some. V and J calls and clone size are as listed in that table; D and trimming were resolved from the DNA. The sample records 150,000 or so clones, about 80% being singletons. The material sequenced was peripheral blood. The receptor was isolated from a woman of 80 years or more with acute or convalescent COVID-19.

The CDR3 sequence is CASSHDMAEAFF. CDR3 in DNA: TGTGCCAGCTCCCACGACATGGCTGAAGCTTTCTTT. The rearrangement joins TRBV18 to TRBJ1-1; D is uncertain. Trimming shortened V by 6 bases and J by 6 bases, and 11 bases separated the two germline ends. The CDR3 contains 12 residues. Germline assignment: CDR1 KGHSH and CDR2 LQKENI.